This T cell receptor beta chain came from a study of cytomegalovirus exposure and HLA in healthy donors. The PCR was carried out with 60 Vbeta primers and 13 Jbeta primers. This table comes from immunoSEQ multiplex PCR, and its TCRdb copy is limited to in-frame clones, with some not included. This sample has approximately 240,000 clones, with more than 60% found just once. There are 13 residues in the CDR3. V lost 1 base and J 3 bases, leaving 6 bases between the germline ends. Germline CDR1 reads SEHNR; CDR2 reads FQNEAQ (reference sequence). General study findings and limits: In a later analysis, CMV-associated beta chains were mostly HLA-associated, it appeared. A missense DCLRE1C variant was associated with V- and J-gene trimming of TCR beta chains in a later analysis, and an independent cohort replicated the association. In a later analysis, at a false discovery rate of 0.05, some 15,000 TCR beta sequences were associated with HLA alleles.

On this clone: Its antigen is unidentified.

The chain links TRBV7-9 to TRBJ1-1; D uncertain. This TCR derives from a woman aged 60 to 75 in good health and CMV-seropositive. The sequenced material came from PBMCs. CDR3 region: CASSLGTDTEAFF. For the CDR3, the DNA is TGTGCCAGCAGCTTAGGCACAGACACTGAAGCTTTCTTT.